The 32 T cell receptor beta chains reported below all come from one sample, sequenced in a study of shared clonotypes between healthy human individuals. Clones were read by immunoSEQ multiplex PCR, and TCRdb kept only the in-frame ones, dropping some. The sample has a few million clones, roughly 95% seen once. Positive CCR7 selection of CD45RO-negative cells yielded the naive CD8 cells, and terminally differentiated effector memory CD45RA+ cells were excluded. The sample consisted of naive CD8+ T cells from PBMCs. The receptors were gathered from a man between 18 and 29 years old in good health. Some clones in this sample may be carry-over from other donors' samples.

The rearrangement uses TRBV28 and TRBJ2-7, with TRBD1 matching 7 bases. Germline CDR1 is MDHEN and CDR2 is SYDVKM. Losses at the gene ends were 7 bases for V and 0 bases for J; bases not matched to a gene: 9. The CDR3 length is 15 residues. For the CDR3, the DNA is TGTGCCAGCATTGCTTTAGGGACAGCCTCCTACGAGCAGTACTTC. This translates into CASIALGTASYEQYF. The full variable domain, rest sourced from reference TRBV28 and TRBJ2-7, is DVKVTQSSRYLVKRTGEKVFLECVQDMDHENMFWYRQDPGLGLRLIYFSYDVKMKEKGDIPEGYSVSREKKERFSLILESASTNQTSMYLCASIALGTASYEQYFGPGTRLTVT.

V is TRBV29-1 and J is TRBJ1-2, with no clear D. The CDR3 runs to 12 residues. Germline V gives CDR1 SQVTM, CDR2 ANQGSEA. V gave up 5 bases and J gave up 4 bases, with 11 bases separating them. The CDR3 bases are TGCAGCGTTCAAGGCTTCACCTATGGCTACACCTTC. This sequence encodes CSVQGFTYGYTF.

This chain connects TRBV25-1 to TRBJ2-1; perhaps TRBD1 as D (6 bases). CDR1 MGHDK and CDR2 SYGVNS come from the germline V gene. This CDR3 is 16 amino acids long. Trimming removed 7 bases from V and 2 bases from J, with 18 bases in between. CDR3 amino acids: CASTNLQGTPYNEQFF. In nucleotides, the CDR3 is TGTGCCAGCACTAACCTCCAGGGGACCCCCTACAATGAGCAGTTCTTC.

The CDR3 here is CASQGRDRDYEQYF. DNA of the CDR3: TGTGCCAGCCAGGGTCGGGACAGGGACTACGAGCAGTACTTC. V and J are TRBV7-9 and TRBJ2-7, with TRBD1 matching over 9 bases. Germline V CDR1 and CDR2: SEHNR, FQNEAQ (reference sequence). This CDR3 contains 14 residues. The J segment lost 3 bases and the V segment lost 8 bases, leaving 8 bases of the junction unmatched.

The V and J genes are TRBV28 and TRBJ1-1, with D maybe TRBD1 (6 bases). Deletions cut 7 bases from V and 4 bases from J, with 13 bases between. CDR3 length equals 13 residues. Per germline, CDR1 MDHEN and CDR2 SYDVKM. The CDR3 spells CASNPRGLTEAFF. The DNA for the CDR3 is TGTGCCAGCAACCCCAGGGGTCTCACTGAAGCTTTCTTT.

The J gene is TRBJ2-6, the V gene TRBV2; TRBD2 might be the D (7 bases). Germline V gene lookup returns CDR1 SNHLY and CDR2 FYNNEI. V lost 3 bases and J lost 1, with 19 bases in between. The CDR3 contains 19 residues. The CDR3 here is CASSDIRGGLGSGANVLTF. The CDR3 region has the DNA TGTGCCAGCAGTGACATCCGCGGGGGCCTAGGGTCTGGGGCCAACGTCCTGACTTTC.

The chain joins TRBV9 to TRBJ2-1, with 10 bases aligning to TRBD2. In germline, CDR1 is SGDLS, CDR2 YYNGEE. Unmatched junction bases numbered 7, after V lost 3 bases and J lost 1 base. The CDR3 has 17 residues. The CDR3: CASSAEGSGRSYNEQFF. The CDR3 region has the DNA TGTGCCAGCAGCGCAGAGGGTAGCGGGAGGTCCTACAATGAGCAGTTCTTC.

V gene TRBV27 combines with J gene TRBJ2-1; TRBD1 matches at 7 bases. CDR3 length: 14 amino acids. Germline lookup yields CDR1 MNHEY and CDR2 SMNVEV (reference sequence). V was clipped by 10 bases and J by 8 bases; unmatched bases: 14. As DNA, the CDR3 is TGTGCCACAGAGGAAGGCAAGGGGGCAGATGAGCAGTTCTTC. Protein product: CATEEGKGADEQFF.

The chain uses TRBV27 and TRBJ2-6, with 10 bases aligning to TRBD1. This CDR3 has 16 amino acids. Looked up from germline, CDR1 is MNHEY and CDR2 is SMNVEV (reference sequence). V was pared by 5 bases and J by 3 bases, with 4 bases of the junction left unmatched. CDR3 coding DNA: TGTGCCAGCAGTCCCGGGACAGGGGTTGGGGCCAACGTCCTGACTTTC. It is translated as CASSPGTGVGANVLTF.

The chain is built from TRBV27 and TRBJ2-1, with a tentative D call TRBD2 (6 bases). Looked up from germline, CDR1 is MNHEY and CDR2 is SMNVEV (reference sequence). V dropped 2 bases and J dropped 3 bases, with 17 bases sitting between them. The length of the CDR3 is 17 residues. As DNA, the CDR3 is TGTGCCAGCAGTTTACCGACCGGGACTGGAAACTACAATGAGCAGTTCTTC. This codes for CASSLPTGTGNYNEQFF.

V and J are TRBV11-2 and TRBJ2-7, with D tentatively TRBD2 (6 bases). Germline-derived CDR1 and CDR2 are SGHAT and FQNNGV. CDR3 size: 17 residues. Deletions cut 1 base from V and 6 bases from J, with 22 bases between. CDR3 protein: CASSLAVRRENGGEQYF. The CDR3 DNA reads TGTGCCAGCAGCTTAGCGGTTCGACGGGAGAACGGCGGCGAGCAGTACTTC.

The chain is built from TRBV7-9 and TRBJ2-7; TRBD1 matches 7 bases. This CDR3 spans 14 amino acids. CDR1 is SEHNR, CDR2 FQNEAQ, per germline (reference sequence). V shed 5 bases and J 2 bases; nucleotides not matched to a gene: 6. This chain's CDR3 is CASSTGQITYEQYF. Written as DNA, the CDR3 is TGTGCCAGCAGCACGGGACAGATAACCTACGAGCAGTACTTC. Together with reference TRBV7-9 and TRBJ2-7, the CDR3 gives the full variable domain: DTGVSQNPRHKITKRGQNVTFRCDPISEHNRLYWYRQTLGQGPEFLTYFQNEAQLEKSRLLSDRFSAERPKGSFSTLEIQRTEQGDSAMYLCASSTGQITYEQYFGPGTRLTVT.

The V and J genes are TRBV28 and TRBJ2-1; no firm D call. V was trimmed by 2 bases and J by 3 bases, leaving 20 bases between them. The CDR3 sequence is 18 residues long. Germline CDR1 MDHEN, CDR2 SYDVKM. This chain's CDR3 is CASSLPPGVGNDYNEQFF. CDR3 nucleotide sequence: TGTGCCAGCAGTTTACCGCCCGGTGTGGGGAACGACTACAATGAGCAGTTCTTC.

The CDR3 region is CASTLSRLFQETQYF. As DNA, the CDR3 is TGTGCCAGCACCCTTTCAAGACTCTTCCAAGAGACCCAGTACTTC. The chain uses TRBV28 and TRBJ2-5; D unclear. The germline V and J ends were trimmed by 7 bases and 1 base, with 16 bases remaining between them. Germline V gene data show CDR1 as MDHEN and CDR2 as SYDVKM. CDR3 length: 15 residues.

This clone is a singleton in its sample. This chain uses TRBV5-1 with TRBJ2-7, with D unclear. CDR1 SGHRS and CDR2 YFSETQ come from the germline V gene. This CDR3 region has 13 residues. Deletions cut 5 bases from V and 3 bases from J, with 12 bases between. The CDR3 bases are TGCGCCAGCAGACCCGACTTGTACTACGAGCAGTACTTC. Translated: CASRPDLYYEQYF.

This clone showed up just once. The chain joins TRBV27 to TRBJ2-5; possibly TRBD2 for D (5 bases). Trimming removed 3 bases at V and 5 bases at J, with 16 bases between. CDR1 is MNHEY, CDR2 SMNVEV, per germline (reference sequence). This CDR3 has 15 residues. Here the CDR3 reads CASSFGVSPSETQYF. DNA for the CDR3: TGTGCCAGCAGTTTCGGGGTCTCCCCCTCGGAGACCCAGTACTTC.

This clone has a single count. V usage is TRBV19 and J usage is TRBJ2-1; the match to TRBD2 covers 10 bases. This CDR3 comprises 16 residues. CDR1 and CDR2 from the germline V gene are LNHDA and SQIVND (reference sequence). V lost 8 bases, J lost 0 bases, and 7 bases stayed unmatched. CDR3 loop: CASRGLAESSYNEQFF. In nucleotides, the CDR3 is TGTGCCAGTCGAGGACTAGCGGAATCCTCCTACAATGAGCAGTTCTTC. The full variable domain, with the rest looked up from reference TRBV19 and TRBJ2-1, is DGGITQSPKYLFRKEGQNVTLSCEQNLNHDAMYWYRQDPGQGLRLIYYSQIVNDFQKGDIAEGYSVSREKKESFPLTVTSAQKNPTAFYLCASRGLAESSYNEQFFGPGTRLTVL.

J is TRBJ2-7 and V is TRBV28, with D possibly TRBD2 on 7 matching bases. The germline V gene encodes CDR1 MDHEN and CDR2 SYDVKM. V was shortened by 5 bases and J by 2 bases, with 16 bases between the two germline ends. The CDR3 has 15 amino acids. The CDR3 coding sequence is TGTGCCAGCAGTCTGATCCGCGGGGGCCCCTACGAGCAGTACTTC. The encoded protein is CASSLIRGGPYEQYF.

This clone was observed once. The chain is built from TRBV4-1 and TRBJ1-1, with 7 nucleotides matching TRBD1. With 5 bases clipped from V and 0 bases from J, the junction kept 12 bases outside the gene matches. Germline CDR1 and CDR2: MGHRA and YSYEKL. This CDR3 has 17 amino acids. The CDR3 reads CASSLVRGQRMNTEAFF. Written as DNA, the CDR3 is TGCGCCAGCAGCTTGGTAAGGGGGCAGAGGATGAACACTGAAGCTTTCTTT.

This chain joins TRBV15 and TRBJ2-2; D gene unclear. With 1 base removed from V and 6 bases from J, the gap between germline ends came to 12 bases. Germline CDR1 LNHNV, CDR2 YYDKDF (reference sequence). The CDR3 has 15 amino acids. This CDR3 reads CATSRGAVIPGELFF. The CDR3 DNA reads as TGTGCCACCAGCAGAGGAGCCGTAATCCCCGGGGAGCTGTTTTTT.

Of note for this clone: The same CDR3 arises from other DNA sequences in this sample as well. This rearrangement joins TRBV15 to TRBJ1-3, with D perhaps matching TRBD1 (6 bases). The germline V gene has CDR1 LNHNV and CDR2 YYDKDF (reference sequence). Trimming left V 0 bases short and J 2 bases short, with 8 bases between. The CDR3 length is 15 residues. The CDR3 bases are TGTGCCACCAGCAGAGACAGGGGAACTGGAAACACCATATATTTT. It encodes CATSRDRGTGNTIYF.

This chain connects TRBV2 to TRBJ2-5; 10 bases map to TRBD2. The CDR3 length is 18 residues. The V gene end was trimmed by 2 bases and the J gene end by 0 bases; junction bases not matched to a gene: 9. Germline V gene sequence: CDR1 SNHLY, CDR2 FYNNEI. The CDR3 protein is CASSEFDGTSEYQETQYF. As DNA, the CDR3 is TGTGCCAGCAGTGAATTTGATGGGACTAGCGAGTACCAAGAGACCCAGTACTTC.

The chain uses TRBV5-1 and TRBJ2-7; TRBD2 agrees at 11 bases. This CDR3 is built from 19 residues. With 6 bases clipped from V and 0 bases from J, the junction kept 17 bases outside the gene matches. Germline V gene lookup returns CDR1 SGHRS and CDR2 YFSETQ. The CDR3 sequence is CASKPSDPLGLAGSYEQYF. The CDR3 region has the DNA TGCGCCAGCAAACCGTCAGACCCATTAGGACTAGCGGGCTCCTACGAGCAGTACTTC.

The genes are TRBV9 and TRBJ2-4; weak D call: TRBD2 (6 bases). CDR1 is SGDLS, CDR2 YYNGEE, per germline. The CDR3 is made up of 11 amino acids. V shed 7 bases and J shed 8 bases, with 10 bases lying between them. The CDR3 region has the DNA TGTGCCAGCGGAGGGCGGGACATTCAGTACTTC. Translation gives CASGGRDIQYF.

V usage is TRBV30 and J usage is TRBJ1-2, with a tentative D call TRBD1 (5 bases). The CDR3 has 14 residues. Trimming removed 0 bases from V and 8 bases from J, with 16 bases in between. The germline CDR1 and CDR2 sequences are GTSNPN and SVGIG (reference sequence). The CDR3 reads CAWSVGRVMEGYTF. The CDR3 DNA follows: TGTGCCTGGAGTGTGGGCAGGGTAATGGAGGGCTACACCTTC.

The chain is built from TRBV6-1 and TRBJ1-4; D perhaps matches TRBD1 (5 bases). CDR3 size: 15 residues. Trimming took 3 bases from V and 5 from J, leaving 13 bases between them. Germline values: CDR1 MNHNS, CDR2 SASEGT. CDR3 DNA: TGTGCCAGCAGTGACGGGACGGTACCGAATGAAAAACTGTTTTTT. Its protein product is CASSDGTVPNEKLFF.

This chain's CDR3 is CSVEIPPETQYF. The CDR3 nucleotides are TGCAGCGTTGAAATTCCCCCGGAGACCCAGTACTTC. J is TRBJ2-5 and V is TRBV29-1; D not certain. The CDR3 runs to 12 residues. V lost 2 bases to trimming and J lost 5 bases, with 9 bases between them. Germline V gene sequence: CDR1 SQVTM, CDR2 ANQGSEA.

Only one count was recorded for this clone. This chain links TRBV6-5 with TRBJ1-1; 9 nucleotides match TRBD1. The V and J ends lost 1 base and 7 bases, in that order; junction bases with no gene match: 7. CDR1 and CDR2 (germline): MNHEY, SVGAGI. The CDR3 totals 15 residues. CDR3 sequence reads: CASSYYRDRAGEAFF. Here the CDR3 DNA reads TGTGCCAGCAGTTACTACCGGGACAGGGCCGGTGAAGCTTTCTTT.

This rearrangement joins TRBV6-5 to TRBJ2-7, with D possibly TRBD1 on 5 matching bases. The CDR3 runs 13 residues. CDR1 is MNHEY, CDR2 SVGAGI, per germline. The V and J ends lost 4 bases and 7 bases respectively, with 14 bases between them. CDR3 sequence reads: CASSSSTGSEQYF. Written as DNA, the CDR3 is TGTGCCAGCAGTTCCTCAACAGGCAGTGAGCAGTACTTC.

This chain joins TRBV27 and TRBJ2-3; unclear D gene. Germline V CDR1 and CDR2: MNHEY, SMNVEV (reference sequence). Between the trimmed V and J ends, which lost 1 base and 4 bases, there was a span of 12 bases. The CDR3 consists of 15 residues. Here the CDR3 DNA reads TGTGCCAGCAGTTTATTTTGGCCAACCGCAGATACGCAGTATTTT. This encodes CASSLFWPTADTQYF.

This clone was seen just once. The chain recombines TRBV5-6 with TRBJ1-3; D not certain. CDR3 length: 14 amino acids. Trimming took 0 bases from V and 1 from J, leaving 5 bases between them. Germline CDR1 SGHDT, CDR2 YYEEEE. CDR3 in amino acids: CASSLANSGNTIYF. The CDR3 DNA sequence: TGTGCCAGCAGCTTGGCCAATTCTGGAAACACCATATATTTT. The variable domain in full, with the rest retrieved from reference TRBV5-6 and TRBJ1-3, is DAGVTQSPTHLIKTRGQQVTLRCSPKSGHDTVSWYQQALGQGPQFIFQYYEEEERQRGNFPDRFSGHQFPNYSSELNVNALLLGDSALYLCASSLANSGNTIYFGEGSWLTVV.

In this sample, this clone turned up once. The rearrangement uses TRBV7-8 and TRBJ1-1; D not certain. The CDR3 is 13 residues long. V lost 3 bases and J lost 6, with 11 bases in between. CDR1 and CDR2 (germline): SGHVS, FQNEAQ. CDR3 nucleotides: TGTGCCAGCAGCTTGACCCGGGAGCCTGAAGCTTTCTTT. This encodes CASSLTREPEAFF.